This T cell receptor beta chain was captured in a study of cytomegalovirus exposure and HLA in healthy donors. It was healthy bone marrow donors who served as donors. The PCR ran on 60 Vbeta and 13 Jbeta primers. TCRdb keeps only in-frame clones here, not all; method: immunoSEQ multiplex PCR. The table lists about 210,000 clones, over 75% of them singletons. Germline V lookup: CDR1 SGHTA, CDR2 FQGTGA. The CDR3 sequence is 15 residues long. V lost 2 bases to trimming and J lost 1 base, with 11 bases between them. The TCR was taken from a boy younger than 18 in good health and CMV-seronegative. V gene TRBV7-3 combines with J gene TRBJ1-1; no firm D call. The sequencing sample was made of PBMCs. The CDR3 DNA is TGTGCCAGCAGCTTACTCCCAGGTGAGAACACTGAAGCTTTCTTT. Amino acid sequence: CASSLLPGENTEAFF.